Each of the 28 T cell receptor beta chains below was sequenced from the same sample in a study of T cell changes during pregnancy in multiple sclerosis. Method: immunoSEQ multiplex PCR; TCRdb's copy keeps in-frame clones and lacks some. The repertoire holds 60,000 to 65,000 clones, with about nine tenths as singletons. This specimen was peripheral blood, taken in the second trimester of pregnancy. The receptor source for this set is a female donor with multiple sclerosis, enrolled in a pregnancy study.

The rearrangement uses TRBV19 and TRBJ2-2; the match to TRBD2 covers 12 bases. The CDR3 totals 15 residues. Trimming removed 6 bases from V and 5 bases from J; junction bases left unmatched: 4. The V gene's germline CDR1 is LNHDA and CDR2 SQIVND (reference sequence). The CDR3 loop is CASRTSGSYTGELFF. CDR3 bases: TGTGCCAGTAGGACTAGCGGGAGTTATACCGGGGAGCTGTTTTTT.

The chain uses TRBV11-3 and TRBJ2-1; TRBD2 aligns across 10 bases. The trim removed 2 bases at V and 7 bases at J, leaving 5 bases unmatched. The CDR3 has 15 residues. Per the germline V gene, CDR1 is SGHNT and CDR2 is YENEEA. CDR3 sequence reads: CASSLTSGNRNEQFF. As DNA, the CDR3 is TGTGCCAGCAGCTTAACTAGCGGGAATAGGAATGAGCAGTTCTTC.

The V call is TRBV28, the J call TRBJ1-2; perhaps TRBD1 as D (5 bases). This CDR3 has 13 residues. V was trimmed by 7 bases and J by 1 base, leaving 10 bases between them. Germline CDR1 MDHEN, CDR2 SYDVKM. This chain's CDR3 is CASTLGGNYGYTF. CDR3 bases: TGTGCCAGCACCCTGGGGGGTAACTATGGCTACACCTTC.

V is TRBV7-9 and J is TRBJ2-7; 12 bases map to TRBD1. The germline V gene has CDR1 SEHNR and CDR2 FQNEAQ (reference sequence). This CDR3 has 15 residues. Trimming took 3 bases from V and 5 from J; bases not matched to a gene: 5. In nucleotides, the CDR3 is TGTGCCAGCAGCTTCCGGGACAGGGGGCTTCACGAGCAGTACTTC. It yields the protein CASSFRDRGLHEQYF.

The chain carries TRBV19 and TRBJ2-7; D perhaps matches TRBD1 (5 bases). There are 14 residues in the CDR3. Germline V CDR1 and CDR2: LNHDA, SQIVND (reference sequence). Trimming removed 5 bases from V and 3 bases from J, with 14 bases in between. The CDR3 spells CASSPTLGDYEQYF. Written as DNA, the CDR3 is TGTGCCAGTAGTCCCACCCTAGGGGACTACGAGCAGTACTTC.

The J gene is TRBJ2-3, the V gene TRBV6-6; TRBD2 is a possible D gene (5 bases). The V gene's germline CDR1 is MNHNY and CDR2 SVGAGI (reference sequence). V dropped 2 bases and J dropped 3 bases, with 12 bases sitting between them. The CDR3 has 15 residues. CDR3 region: CASSYPSTSTDTQYF. The CDR3 nucleotides are TGTGCCAGCAGTTACCCTAGCACTTCAACAGATACGCAGTATTTT.

This clone was detected once. The genes are TRBV5-1 and TRBJ1-5; 7 bases are a match to TRBD1. The CDR3 sequence is 17 residues long. V gave up 0 bases and J gave up 5 bases; unmatched junction bases: 11. Germline V gives CDR1 SGHRS, CDR2 YFSETQ. The CDR3 loop reads CASSLGGQPIRYQPQHF. In nucleotides, the CDR3 is TGCGCCAGCAGCTTGGGGGGACAGCCCATCCGCTATCAGCCCCAGCATTTT. The full variable domain, in which reference TRBV5-1 and TRBJ1-5 provide the parts outside the CDR3, is KAGVTQTPRYLIKTRGQQVTLSCSPISGHRSVSWYQQTPGQGLQFLFEYFSETQRNKGNFPGRFSGRQFSNSRSEMNVSTLELGDSALYLCASSLGGQPIRYQPQHFGDGTRLSIL.

This clone was seen just once. The CDR3 bases are TGTGCCAGTAGTATTCCTACAGCCTCCTACGAGCAGTACTTC. Translating gives CASSIPTASYEQYF. The chain has TRBV19 and TRBJ2-7, with D uncertain. Germline V lookup: CDR1 LNHDA, CDR2 SQIVND (reference sequence). Trimming cost V 3 bases and J 0 bases, with 9 bases left between them. The CDR3 covers 14 residues.

A remark on this clone: An end of the junction does not agree with germline; a read error may underlie this. J is TRBJ1-1 and V is TRBV27, with 7 bases fitting TRBD1. Per germline, CDR1 MNHEY and CDR2 SMNVEV (reference sequence). This CDR3 has 16 amino acids. This chain's CDR3 is CASSFSPTGKNIEAFF. For the CDR3, the DNA is TGTGCCAGCAGTTTTTCCCCGACAGGGAAGAACATTGAAGCTTTCTTT.

This chain joins TRBV13 and TRBJ1-5, with D hard to call. V lost 4 bases, J lost 2 bases, and 9 bases lay in between. CDR1 is PRHDT and CDR2 is FYEKMQ in the germline V gene (reference sequence). The CDR3 has 14 residues. The CDR3 here is CASSSRLGNQPQHF. The CDR3 bases are TGTGCCAGCAGCTCGAGACTCGGCAATCAGCCCCAGCATTTT.

The genes are TRBV10-1 and TRBJ2-6; 9 nucleotides align to TRBD2. CDR3 size: 16 residues. V was pared by 6 bases and J by 2 bases, with 5 bases of the junction left unmatched. From germline, CDR1 is WNHNN and CDR2 SYGVQD (reference sequence). The CDR3 loop is CASSAGGGTGANVLTF. In DNA, the CDR3 is TGCGCCAGCAGCGCGGGAGGGGGTACTGGGGCCAACGTCCTGACTTTC.

The chain employs TRBV28 and TRBJ1-1; no firm D call. The germline gives CDR1 MDHEN, CDR2 SYDVKM. The germline V and J ends were trimmed by 3 bases and 10 bases, with 9 bases remaining between them. CDR3 length: 11 amino acids. CDR3 loop: CASSLQVVAFF. The CDR3 DNA follows: TGTGCCAGCAGTTTGCAGGTGGTAGCTTTCTTT. The full variable domain, its missing parts supplied by reference TRBV28 and TRBJ1-1, is DVKVTQSSRYLVKRTGEKVFLECVQDMDHENMFWYRQDPGLGLRLIYFSYDVKMKEKGDIPEGYSVSREKKERFSLILESASTNQTSMYLCASSLQVVAFFGQGTRLTVV.

This sequence joins TRBV11-2 and TRBJ2-7; TRBD1 is a possible D gene (5 bases). Germline loops: CDR1 SGHAT, CDR2 FQNNGV. The V end was cut by 1 base, the J end by 6 bases, with 10 bases between. This CDR3 is built from 13 residues. CDR3 DNA sequence: TGTGCCAGCAGCTTAGTGGAAGGGGTCGAGCAGTACTTC. It translates to CASSLVEGVEQYF.

V usage is TRBV30 and J usage is TRBJ2-2; unclear D gene. This CDR3 comprises 13 residues. Germline CDR1 and CDR2: GTSNPN and SVGIG (reference sequence). Trimming cost V 4 bases and J 7 bases, with 13 bases left between them. The CDR3, as DNA: TGTGCCTGGAACCCCTATAGCAACGGGGAGCTGTTTTTT. It yields the protein CAWNPYSNGELFF.

The J gene is TRBJ2-1, the V gene TRBV27, with TRBD2 matching over 9 bases. Germline trimming cut 5 bases from V and 6 bases from J; bases unmatched to any gene: 5. The length of the CDR3 is 14 residues. Per the germline V gene, CDR1 is MNHEY and CDR2 is SMNVEV (reference sequence). CDR3 DNA sequence: TGTGCCAGCAGTACTAGCGGGCGCCGCAATGAGCAGTTCTTC. Translating it yields CASSTSGRRNEQFF.

The chain carries TRBV5-1 and TRBJ1-3, with 7 positions matching TRBD1. Germline CDR1 is SGHRS and CDR2 is YFSETQ. CDR3 length: 13 amino acids. With V trimmed by 7 bases and J by 0 bases, 1 base remained unmatched. The CDR3 protein is CASRQGSGNTIYF. Here the CDR3 DNA reads TGCGCCAGCCGACAGGGCTCTGGAAACACCATATATTTT.

The chain has TRBV6-4 and TRBJ1-2; weak D call: TRBD1 (6 bases). This CDR3 region has 17 residues. The V end was cut by 4 bases, the J end by 2 bases, with 20 bases between. Germline values: CDR1 MRHNA, CDR2 SNTAGT. CDR3 sequence (DNA): TGTGCCAGCAGTGTCCCTCTGCGGGGGGCTCTCAACTATGGCTACACCTTC. Protein product: CASSVPLRGALNYGYTF.

V gene TRBV10-3 combines with J gene TRBJ2-7; 11 bases map to TRBD1. V was clipped by 0 bases and J by 6 bases; unmatched bases: 4. CDR1 and CDR2 (germline): ENHRY, SYGVKD. The CDR3 spans 15 residues. Written as DNA, the CDR3 is TGTGCCATCAGTGAGTCTGGGACAGGGGGTGTCGAGCAGTACTTC. Translation: CAISESGTGGVEQYF.

The chain is built from TRBV9 and TRBJ2-2, with D possibly matching TRBD2 (6 bases). The V and J ends lost 3 bases and 0 bases respectively, with 9 bases between them. This CDR3 has 15 amino acids. CDR1 and CDR2 from the germline V gene are SGDLS and YYNGEE. The chain's CDR3 is CASSGGLANTGELFF. CDR3 DNA: TGTGCCAGCAGCGGGGGACTGGCGAACACCGGGGAGCTGTTTTTT.

Comments on this clone: Within the sample, other DNA sequences also encode this same CDR3. The chain employs TRBV5-1 and TRBJ1-2; D unresolved. The CDR3 runs to 14 residues. Per germline, CDR1 SGHRS and CDR2 YFSETQ. V shed 4 bases and J shed 4 bases, with 14 bases lying between them. The CDR3 region has the DNA TGCGCCAGCAGCCTGGATCCGGGGAGCTATGGCTACACCTTC. It codes for CASSLDPGSYGYTF.

The genes are TRBV7-8 and TRBJ1-5; no definite D call. The CDR3 length is 15 residues. The germline V gene encodes CDR1 SGHVS and CDR2 FQNEAQ. Trimming stripped 1 base from V and 3 bases from J, with 10 bases between. This chain's CDR3 is CASSLGMEINQPQHF. The CDR3 region has the DNA TGTGCCAGCAGCTTAGGTATGGAGATCAATCAGCCCCAGCATTTT.

J is TRBJ1-4 and V is TRBV21-1; the table calls TRBD1, which could not be checked here. TRBV21-1 is a known pseudogene. CDR3 length equals 17 residues. CDR3 bases: TGTGCCAGCAGCAAACGGTCGGGACAGGCAGCTAATGAAAAACTGTTTTTT. This translates into CASSKRSGQAANEKLFF.

This chain connects TRBV5-1 to TRBJ2-7; D perhaps matches TRBD1 (5 bases). The CDR3 covers 15 residues. In germline, CDR1 is SGHRS, CDR2 YFSETQ. V gave up 2 bases and J gave up 3 bases, with 15 bases separating them. CDR3 nucleotide sequence: TGCGCCAGCAGCTTAGGGGCTCGCCCCAACTACGAGCAGTACTTC. Amino acids: CASSLGARPNYEQYF. The variable domain in full, with the rest retrieved from reference TRBV5-1 and TRBJ2-7, is KAGVTQTPRYLIKTRGQQVTLSCSPISGHRSVSWYQQTPGQGLQFLFEYFSETQRNKGNFPGRFSGRQFSNSRSEMNVSTLELGDSALYLCASSLGARPNYEQYFGPGTRLTVT.

The J gene is TRBJ1-1, the V gene TRBV2, with 8 bases matching TRBD1. V shed 10 bases and J 5 bases; nucleotides not matched to a gene: 9. This CDR3 contains 13 residues. The germline V gene encodes CDR1 SNHLY and CDR2 FYNNEI. CDR3 amino acids: CANILTGETEAFF. The CDR3 DNA is TGTGCCAACATACTGACAGGGGAGACTGAAGCTTTCTTT.

CDR3 sequence: CASSQDSRTSDTGELFF. For the CDR3, the DNA is TGCGCCAGCAGCCAAGATTCCAGGACTAGCGACACCGGGGAGCTGTTTTTT. The V call is TRBV4-1, the J call TRBJ2-2, with 9 bases matching TRBD2. This CDR3 is built from 17 residues. CDR1 MGHRA and CDR2 YSYEKL come from the germline V gene. The V and J ends lost 0 bases and 3 bases, in that order; junction bases with no gene match: 5.

The CDR3 here is CASSPPRPSGNTIYF. The CDR3 nucleotides read TGTGCCAGCTCACCCCCCAGGCCCTCTGGAAACACCATATATTTT. J is TRBJ1-3 and V is TRBV18; D gene ambiguous. This CDR3 has 15 amino acids. Trimming removed 3 bases from V and 0 bases from J, with 9 bases in between. Germline assignment: CDR1 KGHSH and CDR2 LQKENI.

Concerning this clone itself: Other nucleotide sequences in the sample specify the same CDR3. The chain is built from TRBV7-9 and TRBJ2-4; the D gene is possibly TRBD1 (6 bases). CDR1 and CDR2 from the germline V gene are SEHNR and FQNEAQ (reference sequence). The CDR3 runs 14 residues. V was shortened by 4 bases and J by 3 bases, with 10 bases between the two germline ends. CDR3 residues: CASSWPTGKNIQYF. In DNA, the CDR3 is TGTGCCAGCAGCTGGCCGACAGGCAAAAACATTCAGTACTTC.

V gene TRBV2 combines with J gene TRBJ2-2, with TRBD2 identical over 12 bases. CDR1 and CDR2 from the germline V gene are SNHLY and FYNNEI. CDR3 size: 16 residues. The junction had 8 bases not matched to a gene; V was cut back by 6 bases and J by 6 bases. DNA for the CDR3: TGTGCCAGCAGGGAGAAGACTAGCGGGAGCCCCGGGGAGCTGTTTTTT. This translates into CASREKTSGSPGELFF.